This is a list of T cell receptor beta chains from one sample in a study of glioma-infiltrating T cells after dendritic cell vaccination. This table comes from immunoSEQ multiplex PCR, and its TCRdb copy is limited to in-frame clones, with some not included. The sample holds 70,000 to 90,000 clones; 75% to 90% are singletons and the top ten take 6% to 8.5%. The sequencing here drew on blood, taken after dendritic cell vaccination. These receptors were taken from a human donor with glioblastoma. Both conserved end residues are part of each CDR3. D genes are given only for firm matches. Some rows mark clone size as missing; the rest say once, few, many or name a class of expanded clone.

length	D	J	size	V	DNA	CDR3
17	TRBD2	TRBJ2-3	few	TRBV15	TGTGCCACCAGCCATCCCTTAAGCGGGGCAAGCACAGATACGCAGTATTTT	CATSHPLSGASTDTQYF
14	TRBD2	TRBJ2-3	-	TRBV5-8	TGTGCCAGCAGCGTTAGCGGGAGCACAGATACGCAGTATTTT	CASSVSGSTDTQYF
14	TRBD1	TRBJ1-4	few	TRBV18	TGTGCCAGCTCAGCTAACAGGGGGCATGAAAAACTGTTTTTT	CASSANRGHEKLFF
14	-	TRBJ1-1	once	TRBV5-4	TGTGCCAGCAGCTTTGAACAGTTTGACACTGAAGCTTTCTTT	CASSFEQFDTEAFF
15	TRBD1	TRBJ1-2	once	TRBV12-5	TGTGCTAGTGGTTTGGGACAGGGGAGAACCTATGGCTACACCTTC	CASGLGQGRTYGYTF
14	-	TRBJ1-1	-	TRBV6-5	TGTGCCAGCAGTTACTCTCAGGGTAACACTGAAGCTTTCTTT	CASSYSQGNTEAFF
15	-	TRBJ1-4	-	TRBV9	TGTGCCAGCAGCCTCGGGGGGGGCAGGCCAGAAAAACTGTTTTTT	CASSLGGGRPEKLFF
17	TRBD1	TRBJ2-6	once	TRBV11-3	TGTGCCAGCAGCATGACAGGGAAGAGCTCTGGGGCCAACGTCCTGACTTTC	CASSMTGKSSGANVLTF
13	-	TRBJ1-1	-	TRBV15	TGTGCCACCAGCAGAGACCGAGACACTGAAGCTTTCTTT	CATSRDRDTEAFF
14	-	TRBJ2-7	-	TRBV6-1	TGTGCCAGCAGTTCGCGACTTCCCTCCTACGAGCAGTACTTC	CASSSRLPSYEQYF
18	TRBD2	TRBJ2-1	-	TRBV19	TGTGCCAGTACGGGTAAGCGGGGGGGACTCAGCTCCTACAATGAGCAGTTCTTC	CASTGKRGGLSSYNEQFF
16	-	TRBJ1-5	-	TRBV7-2	TGTGCCAGCAGCTCCCAGGCGGGGGAGGGAGGTCAGCCCCAGCATTTT	CASSSQAGEGGQPQHF
14	-	TRBJ1-5	few	TRBV27	TGTGCCAGCAGTTTGAGACAAAGCAATCAGCCCCAGCATTTT	CASSLRQSNQPQHF
15	-	TRBJ2-3	-	TRBV15	TGTGCCACCAGCAGAGATGGGGCAGGCACAGATACGCAGTATTTT	CATSRDGAGTDTQYF
14	-	TRBJ2-7	-	TRBV6-6	TGTGCCAGCAGGGTTTCGACAGGTTCCTACGAGCAGTACTTC	CASRVSTGSYEQYF